The TCR beta chain described here comes from a study of follicular helper T cells after annual influenza vaccination. At the level of the study: Sampling occurred days 0, 7 and 28 after each influenza vaccination.

As regards this clone: What it binds is not known.

Sequencing was performed with immunoSEQ multiplex PCR; in TCRdb, only in-frame clones are kept and a portion is missing. The sample shows around 10,000 clones, around 80% of them seen only once. Trimming took 4 bases from V and 0 from J, leaving 13 bases between them. Germline loops: CDR1 MNHEY, CDR2 SVGAGI. The CDR3 has 16 residues. The study's findings and limits: ICOS-CD38- cTfh most often held earlier Day 7 ICOS+CD38+ clones.

This chain links TRBV6-5 with TRBJ1-5; D is unclear. The material was CXCR5- memory CD4+ T cells sorted from blood, obtained 6 weeks after influenza vaccination. The sequence came from an adult who received the influenza vaccine. In DNA form, the CDR3 reads TGTGCCAGCAGTTCCCACTTTGGTGCTAGCAATCAGCCCCAGCATTTT. This translates into CASSSHFGASNQPQHF.